The 8 T cell receptor beta chains below all came from one sample that was sequenced in a study of blood T cells in healthy people across ages. Primers used in a second PCR of roughly 6 to 12 cycles were a sample-barcoded 5' primer and a J-beta primer mix. TCRdb ran MiXCR on the 5' RACE reads and lists one entry per CDR3 protein. The profile shows about 780,000 distinct CDR3 sequences, roughly 24% of them singletons. Another study also made use of these data, one on T cells of mothers and their children.

Sequenced: blood. Receptor source: a boy younger than 18 in good health.

The chain is built from TRBV5-1 and TRBJ1-2, with TRBD1 identical over 8 bases. There are 15 residues in the CDR3. Losses at the gene ends were 3 bases for V and 2 bases for J; bases not matched to a gene: 6. Germline V gene sequence: CDR1 SGHRS, CDR2 YFSETQ. CDR3 protein: CASSSDRVENYGYTF. Here the CDR3 DNA reads TGCGCCAGCAGCTCGGACAGGGTAGAGAACTATGGCTACACCTTC.

DNA of the CDR3: TGCGCCAGCAGCCACGCAAGACCTGGCTTGAAGCGGGGGAGGTACGAGCAGTACTTC. Encoded protein: CASSHARPGLKRGRYEQYF. The J gene is TRBJ2-7, the V gene TRBV4-1; 8 nucleotides align to TRBD2. The V segment lost 3 bases and the J segment 4 bases; nucleotides outside the gene matches: 20. Germline V lookup: CDR1 MGHRA, CDR2 YSYEKL. The CDR3 contains 19 residues.

This rearrangement joins TRBV11-2 to TRBJ2-3; a possible D gene is TRBD2 (7 bases). In germline, CDR1 is SGHAT, CDR2 FQNNGV. With 5 bases removed from V and 2 bases from J, the gap between germline ends came to 26 bases. The CDR3 sequence is 19 residues long. The CDR3 DNA reads TGTGCCAGCAGCAGAGCCATCGGGCGGGGGCCTATTAACACAGATACGCAGTATTTT. As protein: CASSRAIGRGPINTDTQYF. Drawing the rest from reference TRBV11-2 and TRBJ2-3, the complete variable domain is EAGVAQSPRYKIIEKRQSVAFWCNPISGHATLYWYQQILGQGPKLLIQFQNNGVVDDSQLPKDRFSAERLKGVDSTLKIQPAKLEDSAVYLCASSRAIGRGPINTDTQYFGPGTRLTVL.

This chain connects TRBV29-1 to TRBJ2-3, with a tentative D call TRBD2 (6 bases). From germline, CDR1 is SQVTM and CDR2 ANQGSEA. This CDR3 is built from 13 residues. With 4 bases removed from V and 1 base from J, the gap between germline ends came to 9 bases. Written as DNA, the CDR3 is TGCAGCGTTGCGGTAGCGGGCACAGATACGCAGTATTTT. Amino acid sequence: CSVAVAGTDTQYF.

The table lists this clonotype with many counts. J is TRBJ1-3 and V is TRBV7-2; 8 nucleotides agree with TRBD1. J lost 0 bases, V lost 5 bases, and 3 bases had no gene match. Germline CDR1 SGHTA, CDR2 FQGNSA. The CDR3 contains 15 residues. CDR3 sequence reads: CASSLTGGSGNTIYF. CDR3 DNA: TGTGCCAGCAGCCTAACAGGGGGCTCTGGAAACACCATATATTTT.

V gene TRBV10-3 combines with J gene TRBJ2-1; TRBD2 agrees at 7 bases. Looked up from germline, CDR1 is ENHRY and CDR2 is SYGVKD. The ends lost 3 bases at V and 0 bases at J; junction bases unmatched: 8. The length of the CDR3 is 17 residues. CDR3 DNA: TGTGCCATCAGTGAAAAGGGGCGGGGGAGCTCCTACAATGAGCAGTTCTTC. Translated, it gives CAISEKGRGSSYNEQFF.

This clonotype has just a few counts. The rearrangement uses TRBV29-1 and TRBJ2-4; D is uncertain. The CDR3 covers 13 residues. Trimming pared 1 base from V and 1 base from J, leaving 5 bases between. CDR1 is SQVTM, CDR2 ANQGSEA, per germline. Written as DNA, the CDR3 is TGCAGCGTTGAAGCTGGGGCCAAAAACATTCAGTACTTC. Translated, it gives CSVEAGAKNIQYF.

This sequence joins TRBV7-9 and TRBJ1-5, with 7 positions matching TRBD1. CDR1 is SEHNR, CDR2 FQNEAQ, per germline (reference sequence). Germline trimming cut 5 bases from V and 9 bases from J; bases unmatched to any gene: 1. CDR3 size: 11 residues. CDR3 amino acids: CASSRTGPQHF. The CDR3 region has the DNA TGTGCCAGCAGCCGGACAGGGCCCCAGCATTTT.